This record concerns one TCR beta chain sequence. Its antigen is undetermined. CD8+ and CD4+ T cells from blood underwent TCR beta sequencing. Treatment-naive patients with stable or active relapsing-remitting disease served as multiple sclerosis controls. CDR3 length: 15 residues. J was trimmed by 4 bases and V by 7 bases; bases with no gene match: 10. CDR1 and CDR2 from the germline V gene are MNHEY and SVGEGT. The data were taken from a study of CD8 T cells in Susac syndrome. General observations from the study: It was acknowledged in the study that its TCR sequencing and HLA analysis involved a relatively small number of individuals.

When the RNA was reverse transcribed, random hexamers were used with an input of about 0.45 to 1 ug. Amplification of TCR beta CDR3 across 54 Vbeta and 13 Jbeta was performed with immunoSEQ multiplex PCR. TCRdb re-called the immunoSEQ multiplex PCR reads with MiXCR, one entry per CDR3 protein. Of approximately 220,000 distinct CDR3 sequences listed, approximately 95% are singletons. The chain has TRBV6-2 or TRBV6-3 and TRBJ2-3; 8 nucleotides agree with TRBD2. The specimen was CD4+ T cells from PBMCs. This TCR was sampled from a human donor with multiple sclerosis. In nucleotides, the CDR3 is TGTGCCAGCACCTACGAAGCGGGGGCCGCAGATACGCAGTATTTT. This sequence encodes CASTYEAGAADTQYF.